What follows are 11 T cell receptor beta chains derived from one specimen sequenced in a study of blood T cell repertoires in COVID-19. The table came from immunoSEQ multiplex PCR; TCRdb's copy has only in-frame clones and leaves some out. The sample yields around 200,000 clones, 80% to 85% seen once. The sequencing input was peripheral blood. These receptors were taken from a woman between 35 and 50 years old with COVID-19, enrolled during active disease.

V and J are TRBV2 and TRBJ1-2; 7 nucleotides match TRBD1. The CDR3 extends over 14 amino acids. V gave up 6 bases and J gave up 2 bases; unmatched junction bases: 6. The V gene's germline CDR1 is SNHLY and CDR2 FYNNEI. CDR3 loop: CASSAGTANYGYTF. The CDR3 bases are TGTGCCAGCAGCGCTGGGACAGCGAACTATGGCTACACCTTC.

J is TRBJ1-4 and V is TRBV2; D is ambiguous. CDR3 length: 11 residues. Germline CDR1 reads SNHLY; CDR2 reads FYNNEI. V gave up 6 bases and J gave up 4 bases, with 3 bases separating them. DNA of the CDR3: TGTGCCAGCAGCCATAATGAAAAACTGTTTTTT. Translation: CASSHNEKLFF.

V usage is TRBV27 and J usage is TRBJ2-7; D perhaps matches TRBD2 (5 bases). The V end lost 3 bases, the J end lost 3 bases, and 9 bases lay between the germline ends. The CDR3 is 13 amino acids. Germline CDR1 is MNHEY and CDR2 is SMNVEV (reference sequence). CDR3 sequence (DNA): TGTGCCAGCAGTTTTGCCGGGAACTACGAGCAGTACTTC. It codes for CASSFAGNYEQYF.

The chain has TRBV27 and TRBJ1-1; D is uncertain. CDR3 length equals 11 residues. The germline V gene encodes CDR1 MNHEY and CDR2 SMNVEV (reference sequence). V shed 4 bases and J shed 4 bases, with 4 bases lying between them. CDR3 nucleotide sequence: TGTGCCAGCAGTTCGGGCACTGAAGCTTTCTTT. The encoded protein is CASSSGTEAFF.

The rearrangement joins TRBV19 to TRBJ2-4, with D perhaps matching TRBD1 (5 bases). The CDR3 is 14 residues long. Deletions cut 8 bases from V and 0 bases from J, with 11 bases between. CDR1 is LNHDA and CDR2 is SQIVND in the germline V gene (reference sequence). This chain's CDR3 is CASFDQGAKNIQYF. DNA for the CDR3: TGTGCCAGTTTCGATCAGGGAGCCAAAAACATTCAGTACTTC.

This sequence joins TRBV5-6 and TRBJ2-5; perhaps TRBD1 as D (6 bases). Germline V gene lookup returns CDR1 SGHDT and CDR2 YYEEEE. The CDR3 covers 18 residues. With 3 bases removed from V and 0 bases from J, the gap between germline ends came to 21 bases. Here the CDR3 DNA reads TGTGCCAGCAGCTCCTTTGGGGGCGACTGGGGAAACCAAGAGACCCAGTACTTC. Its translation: CASSSFGGDWGNQETQYF.

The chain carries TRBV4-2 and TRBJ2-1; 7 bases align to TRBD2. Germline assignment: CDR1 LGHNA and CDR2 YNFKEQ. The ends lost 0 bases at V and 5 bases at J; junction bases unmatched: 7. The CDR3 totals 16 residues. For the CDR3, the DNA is TGTGCCAGCAGCCAAGAGGGCGGCGGGAGAGACAATGAGCAGTTCTTC. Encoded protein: CASSQEGGGRDNEQFF.

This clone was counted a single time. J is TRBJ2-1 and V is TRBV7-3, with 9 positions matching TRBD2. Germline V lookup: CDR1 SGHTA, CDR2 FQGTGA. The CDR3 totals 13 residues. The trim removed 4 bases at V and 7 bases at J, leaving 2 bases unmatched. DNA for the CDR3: TGTGCCAGCAGCTGGACTAGCGAAAATGAGCAGTTCTTC. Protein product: CASSWTSENEQFF.

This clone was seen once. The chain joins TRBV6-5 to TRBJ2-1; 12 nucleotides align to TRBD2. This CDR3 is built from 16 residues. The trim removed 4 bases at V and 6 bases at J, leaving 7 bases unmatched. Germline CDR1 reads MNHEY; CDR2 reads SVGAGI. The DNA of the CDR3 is TGTGCCAGCAGTTGGTCTTCTAGCGGGGGGGCCAATGAGCAGTTCTTC. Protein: CASSWSSSGGANEQFF.

The CDR3 nucleotides read TGTGCCAGCAGTTTCTCAACTGGGGGGGGCCGAGATACGCAGTATTTT. Translated, it gives CASSFSTGGGRDTQYF. V is TRBV27 and J is TRBJ2-3, with D perhaps TRBD2 (7 bases). V lost 3 bases to trimming and J lost 5 bases, with 18 bases between them. This CDR3 spans 16 amino acids. CDR1 is MNHEY and CDR2 is SMNVEV in the germline V gene (reference sequence).

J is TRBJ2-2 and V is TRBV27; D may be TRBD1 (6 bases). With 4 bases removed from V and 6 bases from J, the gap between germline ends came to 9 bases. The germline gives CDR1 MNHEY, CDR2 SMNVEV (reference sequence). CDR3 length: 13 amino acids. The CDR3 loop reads CASSSAGAGELFF. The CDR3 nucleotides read TGTGCCAGCAGTTCCGCAGGGGCCGGGGAGCTGTTTTTT.